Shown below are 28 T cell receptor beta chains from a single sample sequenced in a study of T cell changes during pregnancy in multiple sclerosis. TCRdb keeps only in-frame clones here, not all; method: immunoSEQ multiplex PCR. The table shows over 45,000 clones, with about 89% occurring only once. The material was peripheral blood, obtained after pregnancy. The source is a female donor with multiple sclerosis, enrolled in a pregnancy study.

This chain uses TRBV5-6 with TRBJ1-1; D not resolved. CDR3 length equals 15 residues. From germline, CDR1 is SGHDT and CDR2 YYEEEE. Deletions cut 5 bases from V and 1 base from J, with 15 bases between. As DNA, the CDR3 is TGTGCCAGCAGTCGTGTGGGGAGTTCGAACACTGAAGCTTTCTTT. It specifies CASSRVGSSNTEAFF.

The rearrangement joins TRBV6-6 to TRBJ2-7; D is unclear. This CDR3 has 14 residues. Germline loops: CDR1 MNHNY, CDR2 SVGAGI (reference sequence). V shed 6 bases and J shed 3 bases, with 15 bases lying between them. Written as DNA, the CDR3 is TGTGCCAGCAGGGCCGTAGAACAGAACTACGAGCAGTACTTC. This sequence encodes CASRAVEQNYEQYF.

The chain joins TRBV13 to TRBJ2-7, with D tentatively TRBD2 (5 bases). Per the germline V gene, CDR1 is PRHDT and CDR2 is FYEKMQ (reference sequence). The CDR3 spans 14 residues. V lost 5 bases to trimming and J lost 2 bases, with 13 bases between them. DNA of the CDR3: TGTGCCAGCAGCGACGGACTGGAAGCCTACGAGCAGTACTTC. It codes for CASSDGLEAYEQYF.

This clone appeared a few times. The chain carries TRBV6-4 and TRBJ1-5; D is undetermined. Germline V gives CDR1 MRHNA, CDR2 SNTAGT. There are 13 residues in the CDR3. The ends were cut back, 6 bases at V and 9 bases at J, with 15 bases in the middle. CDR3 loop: CASSAAGTGPQHF. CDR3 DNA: TGTGCCAGCAGCGCGGCGGGTACGGGGCCCCAGCATTTT.

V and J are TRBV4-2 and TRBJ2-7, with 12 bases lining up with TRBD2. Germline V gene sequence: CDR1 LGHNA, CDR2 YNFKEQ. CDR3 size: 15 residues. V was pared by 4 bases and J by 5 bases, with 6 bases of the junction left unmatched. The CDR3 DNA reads TGTGCCAGCAGCCCATCTAGCGGGGGGGCCGACGAGCAGTACTTC. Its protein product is CASSPSSGGADEQYF.

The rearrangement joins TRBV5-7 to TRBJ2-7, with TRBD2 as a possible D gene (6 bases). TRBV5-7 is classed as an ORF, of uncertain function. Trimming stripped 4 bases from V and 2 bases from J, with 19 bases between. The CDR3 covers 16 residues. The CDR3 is CASSLRDSYSPYEQYF. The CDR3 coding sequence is TGTGCCAGCAGCCTACGGGACTCGTATTCCCCCTACGAGCAGTACTTC.

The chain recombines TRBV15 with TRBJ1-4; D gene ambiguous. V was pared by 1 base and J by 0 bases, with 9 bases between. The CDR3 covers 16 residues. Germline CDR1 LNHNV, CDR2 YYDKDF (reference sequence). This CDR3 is CATSRARDSTNEKLFF. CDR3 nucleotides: TGTGCCACCAGCAGAGCGCGGGATTCAACTAATGAAAAACTGTTTTTT. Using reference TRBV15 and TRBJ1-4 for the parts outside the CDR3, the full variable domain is DAMVIQNPRYQVTQFGKPVTLSCSQTLNHNVMYWYQQKSSQAPKLLFHYYDKDFNNEADTPDNFQSRRPNTSFCFLDIRSPGLGDTAMYLCATSRARDSTNEKLFFGSGTQLSVL.

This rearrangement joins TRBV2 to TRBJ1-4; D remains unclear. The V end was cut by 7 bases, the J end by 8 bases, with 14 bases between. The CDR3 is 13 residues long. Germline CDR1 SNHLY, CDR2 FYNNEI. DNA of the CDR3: TGTGCCAGCACCGGGAATATACAGGAAAAACTGTTTTTT. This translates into CASTGNIQEKLFF.

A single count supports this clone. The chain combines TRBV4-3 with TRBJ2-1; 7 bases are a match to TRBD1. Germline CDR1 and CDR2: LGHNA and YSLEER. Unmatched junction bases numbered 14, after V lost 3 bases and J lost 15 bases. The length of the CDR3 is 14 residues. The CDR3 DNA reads TGCGCCAGCAGCCAGCAGTACGACAGGGAACGACCGTTCTTC. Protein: CASSQQYDRERPFF.

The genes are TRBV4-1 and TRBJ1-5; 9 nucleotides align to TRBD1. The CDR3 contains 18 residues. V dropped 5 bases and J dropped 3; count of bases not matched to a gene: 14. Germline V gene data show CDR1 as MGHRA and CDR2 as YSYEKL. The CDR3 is CASSMGQGIDPHNQPQHF. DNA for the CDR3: TGCGCCAGCAGCATGGGACAGGGAATCGACCCTCACAATCAGCCCCAGCATTTT.

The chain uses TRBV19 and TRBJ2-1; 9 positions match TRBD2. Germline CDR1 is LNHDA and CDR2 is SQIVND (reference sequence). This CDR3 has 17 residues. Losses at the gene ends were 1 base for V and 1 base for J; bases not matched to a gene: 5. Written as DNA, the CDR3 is TGTGCCAGTAGTATAGCCGGAGCGGGGGGTTCCTACAATGAGCAGTTCTTC. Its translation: CASSIAGAGGSYNEQFF.

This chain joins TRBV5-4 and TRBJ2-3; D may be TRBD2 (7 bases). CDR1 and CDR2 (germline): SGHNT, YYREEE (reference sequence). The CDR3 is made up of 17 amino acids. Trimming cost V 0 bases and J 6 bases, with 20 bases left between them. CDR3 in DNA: TGTGCCAGCAGCTTGGCGGGACTGGGGGGGGGCCGGGATACGCAGTATTTT. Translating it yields CASSLAGLGGGRDTQYF.

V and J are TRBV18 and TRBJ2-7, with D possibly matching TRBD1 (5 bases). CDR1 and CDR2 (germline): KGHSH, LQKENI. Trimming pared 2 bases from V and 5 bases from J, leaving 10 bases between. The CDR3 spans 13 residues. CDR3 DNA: TGTGCCAGCTCACCAAGGCAGGGCCACGAGCAGTACTTC. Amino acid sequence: CASSPRQGHEQYF.

DNA of the CDR3: TGTGCCAGCGGAAAGAACCGGGACTATGGCTACACCTTC. Amino acids: CASGKNRDYGYTF. The chain recombines TRBV21-1 with TRBJ1-2. TRBV21-1 is listed as a pseudogene. The CDR3 length is 13 residues.

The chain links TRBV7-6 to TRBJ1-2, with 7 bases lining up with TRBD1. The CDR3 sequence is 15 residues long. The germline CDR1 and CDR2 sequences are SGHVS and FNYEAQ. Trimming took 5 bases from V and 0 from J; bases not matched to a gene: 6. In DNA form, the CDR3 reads TGTGCCAGCAGCGCCCGACAGGGAGCTAACTATGGCTACACCTTC. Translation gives CASSARQGANYGYTF. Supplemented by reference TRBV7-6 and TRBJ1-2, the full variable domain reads GAGVSQSPRYKVTKRGQDVALRCDPISGHVSLYWYRQALGQGPEFLTYFNYEAQQDKSGLPNDRFSAERPEGSISTLTIQRTEQRDSAMYRCASSARQGANYGYTFGSGTRLTVV.

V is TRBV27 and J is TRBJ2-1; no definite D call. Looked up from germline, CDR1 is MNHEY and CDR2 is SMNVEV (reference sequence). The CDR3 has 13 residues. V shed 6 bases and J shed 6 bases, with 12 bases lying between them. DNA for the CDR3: TGTGCCAGCAGCCAGGCCCAACTCAATGAGCAGTTCTTC. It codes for CASSQAQLNEQFF.

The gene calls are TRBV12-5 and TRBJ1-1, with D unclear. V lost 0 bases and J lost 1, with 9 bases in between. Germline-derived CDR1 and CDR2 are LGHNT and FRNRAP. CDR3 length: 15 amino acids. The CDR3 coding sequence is TGTGCTAGTGGTTTGGTAGGGAGACAGAACACTGAAGCTTTCTTT. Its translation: CASGLVGRQNTEAFF.

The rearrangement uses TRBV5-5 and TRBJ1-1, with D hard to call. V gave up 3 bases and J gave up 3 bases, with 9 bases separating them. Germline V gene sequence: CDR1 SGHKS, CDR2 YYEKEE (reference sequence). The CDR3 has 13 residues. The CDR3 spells CASSSGDDTEAFF. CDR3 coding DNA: TGTGCCAGCAGCTCGGGAGATGACACTGAAGCTTTCTTT.

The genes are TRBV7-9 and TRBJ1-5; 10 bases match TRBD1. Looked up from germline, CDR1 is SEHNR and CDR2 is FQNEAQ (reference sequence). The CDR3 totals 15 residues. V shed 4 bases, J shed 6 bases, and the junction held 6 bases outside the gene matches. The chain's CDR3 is CASSSSTGGVQPQHF. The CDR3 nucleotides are TGTGCCAGCAGCTCCTCGACAGGGGGCGTTCAGCCCCAGCATTTT.

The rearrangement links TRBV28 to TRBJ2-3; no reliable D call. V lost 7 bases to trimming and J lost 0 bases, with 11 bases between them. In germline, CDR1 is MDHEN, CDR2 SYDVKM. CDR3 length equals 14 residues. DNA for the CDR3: TGTGCCAGCAACCTTGCCGGGAGCACAGATACGCAGTATTTT. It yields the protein CASNLAGSTDTQYF.

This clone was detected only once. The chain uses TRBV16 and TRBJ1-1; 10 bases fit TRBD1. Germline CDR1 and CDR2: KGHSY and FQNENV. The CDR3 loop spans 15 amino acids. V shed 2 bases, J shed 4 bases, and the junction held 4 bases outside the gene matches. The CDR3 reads CASSQGTGAVTEAFF. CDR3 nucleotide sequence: TGTGCCAGCAGCCAAGGGACAGGGGCGGTCACTGAAGCTTTCTTT.

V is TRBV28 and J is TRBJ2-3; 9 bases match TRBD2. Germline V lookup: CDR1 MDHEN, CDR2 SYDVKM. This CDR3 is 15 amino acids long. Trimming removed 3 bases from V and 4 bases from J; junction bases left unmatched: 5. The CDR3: CASSFLRGGADTQYF. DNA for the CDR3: TGTGCCAGCAGTTTCCTGCGGGGGGGTGCAGATACGCAGTATTTT.

The CDR3 loop is CASSLTGGSYYEQYF. DNA for the CDR3: TGTGCCAGCAGCTTAACTGGCGGCAGTTACTACGAGCAGTACTTC. The rearrangement joins TRBV7-3 to TRBJ2-7; D is undetermined. The germline V gene encodes CDR1 SGHTA and CDR2 FQGTGA. There are 15 residues in the CDR3. The germline V and J ends were trimmed by 0 bases and 3 bases, with 12 bases remaining between them. Filled out from reference TRBV7-3 and TRBJ2-7, the complete variable domain reads GAGVSQTPSNKVTEKGKYVELRCDPISGHTALYWYRQSLGQGPEFLIYFQGTGAADDSGLPNDRFFAVRPEGSVSTLKIQRTERGDSAVYLCASSLTGGSYYEQYFGPGTRLTVT.

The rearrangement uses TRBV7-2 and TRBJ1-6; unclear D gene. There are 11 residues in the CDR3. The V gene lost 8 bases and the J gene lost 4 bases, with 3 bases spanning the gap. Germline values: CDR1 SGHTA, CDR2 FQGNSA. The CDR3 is CASSYNSPLHF. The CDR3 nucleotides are TGTGCCAGCTCGTATAATTCACCCCTCCACTTT. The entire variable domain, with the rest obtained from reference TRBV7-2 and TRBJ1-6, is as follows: GAGVSQSPSNKVTEKGKDVELRCDPISGHTALYWYRQSLGQGLEFLIYFQGNSAPDKSGLPSDRFSAERTGGSVSTLTIQRTQQEDSAVYLCASSYNSPLHFGNGTRLTVT.

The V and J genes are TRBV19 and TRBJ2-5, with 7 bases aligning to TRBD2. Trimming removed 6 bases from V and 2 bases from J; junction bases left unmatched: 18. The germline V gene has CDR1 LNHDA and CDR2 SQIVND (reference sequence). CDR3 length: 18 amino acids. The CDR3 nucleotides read TGTGCCAGTAGATCGAACTACCGCGGGGGTGGTGGGCAAGAGACCCAGTACTTC. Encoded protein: CASRSNYRGGGGQETQYF.

This chain's CDR3 is CSARDVYGYTF. The DNA of the CDR3 is TGCAGTGCTAGAGACGTCTATGGCTACACCTTC. The chain has TRBV20-1 and TRBJ1-2; D is unresolved. This CDR3 has 11 residues. From germline, CDR1 is DFQATT and CDR2 SNEGSKA (reference sequence). Between the trimmed V and J ends, which lost 0 bases and 4 bases, there was a span of 3 bases.

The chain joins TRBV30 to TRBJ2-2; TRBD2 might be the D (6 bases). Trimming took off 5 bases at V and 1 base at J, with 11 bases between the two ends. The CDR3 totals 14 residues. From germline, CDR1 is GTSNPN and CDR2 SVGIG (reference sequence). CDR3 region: CAWDIAVNTGELFF. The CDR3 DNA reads TGTGCCTGGGACATAGCGGTGAACACCGGGGAGCTGTTTTTT.

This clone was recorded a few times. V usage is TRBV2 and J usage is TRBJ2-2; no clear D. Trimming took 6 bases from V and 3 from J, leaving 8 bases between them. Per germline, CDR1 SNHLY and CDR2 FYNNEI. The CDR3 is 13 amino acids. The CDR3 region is CASRYFYTGELFF. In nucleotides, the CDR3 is TGTGCCAGCAGGTATTTTTACACCGGGGAGCTGTTTTTT. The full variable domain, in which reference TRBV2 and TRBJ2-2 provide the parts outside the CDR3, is EPEVTQTPSHQVTQMGQEVILRCVPISNHLYFYWYRQILGQKVEFLVSFYNNEISEKSEIFDDQFSVERPDGSNFTLKIRSTKLEDSAMYFCASRYFYTGELFFGEGSRLTVL.